The sequence of this T cell receptor beta chain was determined in a study of PD-L1 blockade in urothelial cancer. Study-wide context: T cells numbered a median of roughly 150,000 in the blood samples.

Some clones are missing from TCRdb's copy, which holds only in-frame ones; the method was immunoSEQ multiplex PCR. The sample lists about 80,000 clones, around four fifths occurring once. Germline V gene sequence: CDR1 KGHSH, CDR2 LQKENI. Trimming left V 7 bases short and J 3 bases short, with 12 bases between. This CDR3 comprises 13 residues. Time point denoted: pretreatment peripheral blood. The V call is TRBV18, the J call TRBJ1-1; unclear D gene. The sample in question was PBMCs, obtained around atezolizumab (anti-PD-L1) treatment. The origin of this receptor is a man aged 40-49 years with urothelial cancer. The CDR3 DNA reads as TGTGCCAGCTTCAGTAGCCGAGACACTGAAGCTTTCTTT. Its protein product is CASFSSRDTEAFF.